The clone carrying this T cell receptor (beta chain) was seen a handful of times. The antigen is unknown. This record belongs to a study of cytomegalovirus exposure and HLA in healthy donors. Study-wide results and caveats: The TCR clusters that emerged in the first cohort tended, a later analysis found, to co-occur in the approximately 130 validation repertoires.

This CDR3 is built from 11 residues. Trimming removed 3 bases from V and 11 bases from J; junction bases left unmatched: 3. CDR1 is MNHEY, CDR2 SMNVEV, per germline (reference sequence). Some clones are missing from TCRdb's copy, which holds only in-frame ones; the method was immunoSEQ multiplex PCR. The sample has hundreds of thousands of clones, around 91% seen once. Sequenced: PBMCs. This chain connects TRBV27 to TRBJ1-1; TRBD1 aligns across 7 bases. This sequence originates from a woman under 40 in good health and CMV-seronegative. The CDR3 loop reads CASSLGQRAFF. CDR3 bases: TGTGCCAGCAGTTTGGGACAGAGGGCTTTCTTT.